The clone carrying this T cell receptor beta chain was counted a few times. The data are from a study of blood T cell repertoires in COVID-19. At the level of the study: Researchers got acute and convalescent COVID-19 samples from the United States, Italy and Spain.

Up to 2 weeks before entering the study, exposed participants had met a COVID-19 case. As processed by the authors: Reference gene primers were amplified, and this amplification served to estimate nucleated cell counts. Profiling relied on immunoSEQ multiplex PCR, and the TCRdb table lists in-frame clones only, not all of them. From that table come the V and J calls and clone size; the DNA was used to work out D and trimming. This table has more than 300,000 clones, approximately 91% appearing once. Germline V gene data show CDR1 as MGHRA and CDR2 as YSYEKL. With 0 bases clipped from V and 4 bases from J, the junction kept 14 bases outside the gene matches. The CDR3 loop spans 19 amino acids.

The receptor was derived from a woman aged 35 to 49 who had been exposed to COVID-19. The source material was PBMCs or T cells enriched from blood (not recorded which). The chain has TRBV4-1 and TRBJ1-3; 8 bases fit TRBD1. The CDR3 reads CASSQEPRTGSLHGNTIYF. The DNA of the CDR3 is TGCGCCAGCAGCCAAGAGCCCCGGACAGGGAGTTTGCACGGAAACACCATATATTTT.